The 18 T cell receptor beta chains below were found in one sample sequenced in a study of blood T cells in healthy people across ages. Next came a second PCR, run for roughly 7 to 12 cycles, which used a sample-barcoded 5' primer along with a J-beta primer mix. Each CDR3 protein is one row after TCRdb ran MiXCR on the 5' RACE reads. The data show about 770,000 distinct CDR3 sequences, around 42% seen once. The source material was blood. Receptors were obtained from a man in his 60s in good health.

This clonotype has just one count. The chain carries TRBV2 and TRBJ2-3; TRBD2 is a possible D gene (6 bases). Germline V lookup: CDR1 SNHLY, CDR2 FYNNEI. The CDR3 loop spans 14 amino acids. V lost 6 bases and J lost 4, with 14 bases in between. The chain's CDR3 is CASSRTSNADTQYF. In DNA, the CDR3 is TGTGCCAGCAGCCGCACTAGCAACGCAGATACGCAGTATTTT.

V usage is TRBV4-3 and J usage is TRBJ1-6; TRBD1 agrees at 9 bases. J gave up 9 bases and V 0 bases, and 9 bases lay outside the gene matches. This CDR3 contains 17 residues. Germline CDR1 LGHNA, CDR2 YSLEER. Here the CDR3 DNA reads TGCGCCAGCAGCCAAGATTCGACCCGGGACAGGGCTTCACCCCTCCACTTT. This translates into CASSQDSTRDRASPLHF.

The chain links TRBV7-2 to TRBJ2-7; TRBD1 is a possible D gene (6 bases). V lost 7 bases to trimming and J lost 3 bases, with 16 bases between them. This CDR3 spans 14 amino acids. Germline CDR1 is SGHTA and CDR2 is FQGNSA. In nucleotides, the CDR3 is TGTGCCAGCACCCCGCAGGGGCACTACTACGAGCAGTACTTC. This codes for CASTPQGHYYEQYF.

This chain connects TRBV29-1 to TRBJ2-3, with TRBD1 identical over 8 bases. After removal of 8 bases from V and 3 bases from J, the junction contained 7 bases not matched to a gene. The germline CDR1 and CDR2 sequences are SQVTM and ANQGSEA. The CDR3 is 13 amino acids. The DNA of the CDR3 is TGCAGCTCGGCGAGGGACAGGACAGATACGCAGTATTTT. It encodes CSSARDRTDTQYF.

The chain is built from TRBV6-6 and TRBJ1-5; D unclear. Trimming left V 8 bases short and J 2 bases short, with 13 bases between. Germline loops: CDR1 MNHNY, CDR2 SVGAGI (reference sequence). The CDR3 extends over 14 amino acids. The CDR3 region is CASQVGSRNQPQHF. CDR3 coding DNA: TGTGCCAGCCAGGTAGGGAGTCGCAATCAGCCCCAGCATTTT.

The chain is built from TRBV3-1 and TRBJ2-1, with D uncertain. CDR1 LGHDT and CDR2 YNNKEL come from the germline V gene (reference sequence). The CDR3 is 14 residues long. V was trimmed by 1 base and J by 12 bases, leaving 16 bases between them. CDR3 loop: CASSQVGSTTGQFF. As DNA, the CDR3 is TGTGCCAGCAGCCAAGTAGGATCCACCACGGGGCAGTTCTTC.

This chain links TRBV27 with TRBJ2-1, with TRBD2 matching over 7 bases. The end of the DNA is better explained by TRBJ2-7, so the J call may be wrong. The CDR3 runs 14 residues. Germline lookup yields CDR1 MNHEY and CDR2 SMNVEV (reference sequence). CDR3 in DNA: TGTGCCACCGCGGGGGTAAGCTCCTACAATGAGCAGTACTTC. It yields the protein CATAGVSSYNEQYF.

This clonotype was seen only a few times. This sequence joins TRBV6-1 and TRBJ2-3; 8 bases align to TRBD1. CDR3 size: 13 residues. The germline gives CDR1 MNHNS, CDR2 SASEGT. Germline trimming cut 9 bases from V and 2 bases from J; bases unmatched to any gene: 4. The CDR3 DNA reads TGTGCCAGTGACAGGGGTCTCACAGATACGCAGTATTTT. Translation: CASDRGLTDTQYF.

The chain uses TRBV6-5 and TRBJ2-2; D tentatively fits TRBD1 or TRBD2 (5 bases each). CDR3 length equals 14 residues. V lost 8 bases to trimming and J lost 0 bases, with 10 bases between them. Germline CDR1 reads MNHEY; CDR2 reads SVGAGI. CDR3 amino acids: CASRGPPNTGELFF. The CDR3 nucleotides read TGTGCCAGCCGGGGCCCGCCGAACACCGGGGAGCTGTTTTTT.

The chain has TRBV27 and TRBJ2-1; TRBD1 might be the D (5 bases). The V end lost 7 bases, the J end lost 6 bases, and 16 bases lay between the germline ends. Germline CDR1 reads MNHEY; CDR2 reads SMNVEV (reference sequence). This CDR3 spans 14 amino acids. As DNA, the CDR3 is TGTGCCAGCACTACGGGCGACAGACTCAATGAGCAGTTCTTC. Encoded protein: CASTTGDRLNEQFF.

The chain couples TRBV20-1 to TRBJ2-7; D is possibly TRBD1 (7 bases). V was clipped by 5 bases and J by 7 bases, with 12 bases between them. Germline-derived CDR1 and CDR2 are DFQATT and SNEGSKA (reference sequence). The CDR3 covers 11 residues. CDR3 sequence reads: CSAPRGREQYF. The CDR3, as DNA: TGCAGTGCTCCCAGGGGGAGGGAGCAGTACTTC.

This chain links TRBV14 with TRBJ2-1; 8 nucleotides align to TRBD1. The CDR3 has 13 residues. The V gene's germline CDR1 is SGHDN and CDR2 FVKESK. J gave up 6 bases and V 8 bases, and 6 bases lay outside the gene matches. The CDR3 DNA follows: TGTGCCAGCCATGGACAGGGCTTCAATGAGCAGTTCTTC. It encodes CASHGQGFNEQFF.

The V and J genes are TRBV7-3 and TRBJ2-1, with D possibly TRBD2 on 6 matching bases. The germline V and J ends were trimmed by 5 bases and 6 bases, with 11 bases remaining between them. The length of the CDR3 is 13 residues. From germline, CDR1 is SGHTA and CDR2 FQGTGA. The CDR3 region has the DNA TGTGCCAGCAGCACTGGGACTTCCAATGAGCAGTTCTTC. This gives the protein CASSTGTSNEQFF. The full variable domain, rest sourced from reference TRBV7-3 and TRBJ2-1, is GAGVSQTPSNKVTEKGKYVELRCDPISGHTALYWYRQSLGQGPEFLIYFQGTGAADDSGLPNDRFFAVRPEGSVSTLKIQRTERGDSAVYLCASSTGTSNEQFFGPGTRLTVL.

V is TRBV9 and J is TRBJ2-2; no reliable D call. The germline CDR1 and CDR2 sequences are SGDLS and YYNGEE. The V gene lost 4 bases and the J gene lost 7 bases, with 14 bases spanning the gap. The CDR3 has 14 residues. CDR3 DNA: TGTGCCAGCAGCTACTTAGTCGTTCGCGGGGAGCTGTTTTTT. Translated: CASSYLVVRGELFF.

The CDR3 region has the DNA TGCGCCAGCAGCCAAGAGACGGGTCTTTCCGGGGAGCTGTTTTTT. This encodes CASSQETGLSGELFF. This chain links TRBV4-3 with TRBJ2-2; no reliable D call. Trimming removed 0 bases from V and 6 bases from J, with 11 bases in between. This CDR3 spans 15 amino acids. Germline V lookup: CDR1 LGHNA, CDR2 YSLEER.

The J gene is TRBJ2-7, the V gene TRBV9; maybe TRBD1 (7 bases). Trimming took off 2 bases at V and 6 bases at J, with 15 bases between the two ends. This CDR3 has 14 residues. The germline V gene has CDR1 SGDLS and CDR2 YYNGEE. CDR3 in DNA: TGTGCCAGCAGCGTGACAGGGAGGCTCGGCGAGCAGTACTTC. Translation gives CASSVTGRLGEQYF.

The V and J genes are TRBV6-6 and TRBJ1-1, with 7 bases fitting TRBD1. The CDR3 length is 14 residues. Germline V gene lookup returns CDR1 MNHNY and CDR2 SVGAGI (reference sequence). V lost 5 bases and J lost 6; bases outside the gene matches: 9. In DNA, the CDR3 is TGTGCCAGCAGTGGGAGGGGGCGATGGGCTGAAGCTTTCTTT. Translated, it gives CASSGRGRWAEAFF.

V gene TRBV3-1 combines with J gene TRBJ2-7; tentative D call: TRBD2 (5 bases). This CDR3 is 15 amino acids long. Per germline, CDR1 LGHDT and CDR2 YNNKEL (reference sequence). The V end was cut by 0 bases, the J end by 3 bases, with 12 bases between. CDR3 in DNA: TGTGCCAGCAGCCAAGAGGTAGCGCCGGGCTACGAGCAGTACTTC. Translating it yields CASSQEVAPGYEQYF.